Listed here is a single T cell receptor (beta chain). This specimen comes from a study of brain T cells in children with intractable seizures. Here immunoSEQ multiplex PCR was the method, and the copy in TCRdb shows in-frame clones only, minus some. The sample carries about 120,000 clones, under 95% recorded once. The germline gives CDR1 LNHDA, CDR2 SQIVND (reference sequence). The CDR3 length is 15 residues. With 1 base removed from V and 5 bases from J, the gap between germline ends came to 14 bases. The chain uses TRBV19 and TRBJ2-5; D might be TRBD2 (5 bases). The sequencing used peripheral blood, collected at surgery. This receptor was taken from a boy under three years old with hemimegalencephaly and intractable seizures. Written as DNA, the CDR3 is TGTGCCAGTAGTATAGCGGGATGGGGAGTGGAGACCCAGTACTTC. Its translation: CASSIAGWGVETQYF. Full variable domain (remainder filled in from reference TRBV19 and TRBJ2-5): DGGITQSPKYLFRKEGQNVTLSCEQNLNHDAMYWYRQDPGQGLRLIYYSQIVNDFQKGDIAEGYSVSREKKESFPLTVTSAQKNPTAFYLCASSIAGWGVETQYFGPGTRLLVL.